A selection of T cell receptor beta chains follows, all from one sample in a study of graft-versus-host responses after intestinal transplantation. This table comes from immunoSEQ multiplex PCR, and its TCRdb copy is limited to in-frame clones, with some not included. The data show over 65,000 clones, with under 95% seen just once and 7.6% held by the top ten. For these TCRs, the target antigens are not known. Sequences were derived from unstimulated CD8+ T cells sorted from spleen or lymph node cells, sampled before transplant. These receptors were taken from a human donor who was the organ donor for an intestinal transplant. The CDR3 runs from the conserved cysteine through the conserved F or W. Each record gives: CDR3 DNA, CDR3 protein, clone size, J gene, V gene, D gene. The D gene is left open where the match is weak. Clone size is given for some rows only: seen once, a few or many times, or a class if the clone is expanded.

cdr3_nt: TGCGCCAGCAGCCATATCGTGCCTCGTGCCCGGGACAGGGGGGCGTACGAGCAGTACTTC
cdr3_aa: CASSHIVPRARDRGAYEQYF
clone_size: NA
j_call: TRBJ2-7
v_call: TRBV4-1
d_call: TRBD1

cdr3_nt: TGTGCCAGCAGCGGTGTGGACCCGTGGACAGGGACATCTGAAGCTTTCTTT
cdr3_aa: CASSGVDPWTGTSEAFF
clone_size: once
j_call: TRBJ1-1
v_call: TRBV9
d_call: TRBD1

cdr3_nt: TGTGCCTGGAGTGTTCTGAGGACGACAACTTTCTTT
cdr3_aa: CAWSVLRTTTFF
clone_size: NA
j_call: TRBJ1-1
v_call: TRBV30
d_call: NA

cdr3_nt: TGTGCCAGCAGTGACTCGACCTCCACAGATACGCAGTATTTT
cdr3_aa: CASSDSTSTDTQYF
clone_size: NA
j_call: TRBJ2-3
v_call: TRBV6-4
d_call: NA

cdr3_nt: TGTGCCAGTAGTCCCTCGACAGGGGCCGTATCACCCCTCCACTTT
cdr3_aa: CASSPSTGAVSPLHF
clone_size: NA
j_call: TRBJ1-6
v_call: TRBV19
d_call: TRBD1

cdr3_nt: TGCGCCAGCAGCTTGTTCGGTCTGGGGCCCCCGGCCTACGAGCAGTACTTC
cdr3_aa: CASSLFGLGPPAYEQYF
clone_size: NA
j_call: TRBJ2-7
v_call: TRBV5-1
d_call: NA

cdr3_nt: TGTGCCAGCAGCCCCGGGCCAGACAAGTACGAGCAGTACTTC
cdr3_aa: CASSPGPDKYEQYF
clone_size: few
j_call: TRBJ2-7
v_call: TRBV5-4
d_call: NA

cdr3_nt: TGTGCCAGCAGCTTCATTACCCCCGGGAGTATTTATGAGCAGTTCTTC
cdr3_aa: CASSFITPGSIYEQFF
clone_size: NA
j_call: TRBJ2-1
v_call: TRBV11-2
d_call: NA

cdr3_nt: TGTGCCAGCTCCGGAACGGGATACTACGAGCAGTACTTC
cdr3_aa: CASSGTGYYEQYF
clone_size: NA
j_call: TRBJ2-7
v_call: TRBV6-5
d_call: NA

cdr3_nt: TGTGCCAGCAGCCCCGGGACAGGTAACTACGAGCAGTACTTC
cdr3_aa: CASSPGTGNYEQYF
clone_size: NA
j_call: TRBJ2-7
v_call: TRBV13
d_call: TRBD1

cdr3_nt: TGTGCCAGTTCGACAGGGGGCAGTACTGAAGCTTTCTTT
cdr3_aa: CASSTGGSTEAFF
clone_size: NA
j_call: TRBJ1-1
v_call: TRBV19
d_call: TRBD1

cdr3_nt: TGTGCCAGTAGTATGGGATCAGGGATTAATTCACCCCTCCACTTT
cdr3_aa: CASSMGSGINSPLHF
clone_size: NA
j_call: TRBJ1-6
v_call: TRBV19
d_call: NA

cdr3_nt: TGTGCCAGCAGCTCCCCGGGACAAGAGGGGTGGACCCAGTACTTC
cdr3_aa: CASSSPGQEGWTQYF
clone_size: few
j_call: TRBJ2-5
v_call: TRBV7-7
d_call: NA

cdr3_nt: TGTGCCAGCAGCTTATATCTCACGGATCAAGAGACCCAGTACTTC
cdr3_aa: CASSLYLTDQETQYF
clone_size: NA
j_call: TRBJ2-5
v_call: TRBV7-7
d_call: NA

cdr3_nt: TGTGCTAGCAGCTTAGCTATCGGGGTTTCACCCTACAATGAGCAGTTCTTC
cdr3_aa: CASSLAIGVSPYNEQFF
clone_size: NA
j_call: TRBJ2-1
v_call: TRBV7-7
d_call: NA

cdr3_nt: TGTGCTAGTGGTCCAGGGGCTTTAGCGGGGGGTTCAGATACGCAGTATTTT
cdr3_aa: CASGPGALAGGSDTQYF
clone_size: NA
j_call: TRBJ2-3
v_call: TRBV12-5
d_call: TRBD2

cdr3_nt: TGCGCCAGCAGCCAGGGCCTCTTAGGAGGCACTGAAGCTTTCTTT
cdr3_aa: CASSQGLLGGTEAFF
clone_size: once
j_call: TRBJ1-1
v_call: TRBV4-1
d_call: NA